This T cell receptor beta chain was found in a study of tumor and adjacent non-tumor tissue in lung cancer. Germline V gives CDR1 MDHEN, CDR2 SYDVKM. The CDR3 has 15 amino acids. The template was RNA from unsorted bulk tissue. The normal lung tissue was taken more than 3 cm from the tumor edge. A modified ARM-PCR protocol with three rounds of nested PCR amplified TCRbeta. TCRdb ran MiXCR on the multiplex PCR reads and lists one entry per CDR3 protein. The sample lists 90,000 to 110,000 distinct CDR3 sequences, about 63% occurring once. This clonotype was sampled from a man aged 60-69 years with non-small cell lung cancer. The V and J genes are TRBV28 and TRBJ2-3; TRBD2 matches 7 bases. The sample comprised distant non-tumor lung tissue. CDR3 region: CTNLLGGVNTDTQYF. In DNA, the CDR3 is TGTACCAACTTGCTGGGAGGGGTGAACACAGATACGCAGTATTTT. Full variable domain (remainder filled in from reference TRBV28 and TRBJ2-3): DVKVTQSSRYLVKRTGEKVFLECVQDMDHENMFWYRQDPGLGLRLIYFSYDVKMKEKGDIPEGYSVSREKKERFSLILESASTNQTSMYLCTNLLGGVNTDTQYFGPGTRLTVL.